This is a list of T cell receptor beta chains from one sample in a study of cytomegalovirus exposure and HLA in healthy donors. This table comes from immunoSEQ multiplex PCR, and its TCRdb copy is limited to in-frame clones, with some not included. The sample consists of about 130,000 clones, roughly 75% of them appearing once. Sequencing used PBMCs. All receptors come from a female donor in good health and CMV-seronegative. CDR3s leave out the opening cysteine and the closing phenylalanine or tryptophan. Each record gives: CDR3 length, V gene, CDR3 protein.

length: 11
V: TRBV5-1
CDR3: ASSLDGVREAF

length: 11
V: TRBV18
CDR3: ASSPTTRETQY

length: 14
V: TRBV6-5
CDR3: ASSYGQSRSGNTIY

length: 11
V: TRBV18
CDR3: ASSHGQSYEQY

length: 11
V: TRBV2
CDR3: ASGDRGDYEQY

length: 12
V: TRBV27
CDR3: ASSLLAGTYEQY

length: 12
V: TRBV9
CDR3: ASSATGTSSVQY

length: 16
V: TRBV21-1
CDR3: ASSKGGQQGGRCHEQF

length: 12
V: TRBV5-1
CDR3: ASSLGGISYEQY

length: 12
V: TRBV6-1
CDR3: AGRLAGGRETQY

length: 13
V: TRBV7-2
CDR3: ASSKLDRVRNTIY

length: 16
V: TRBV4-2
CDR3: ASSQDGLAGVGANGLT

length: 12
V: TRBV27
CDR3: ASGTGHPHYEQY

length: 12
V: TRBV18
CDR3: ASSAPSILETQY

length: 11
V: TRBV28
CDR3: AIGTGLNTEAF

length: 13
V: TRBV7-9
CDR3: ASSPSGGGSYEQY

length: 14
V: TRBV5-1
CDR3: ASSLFAGYDTGELF

length: 17
V: TRBV30
CDR3: AWSAVSGVERRYYNEQF

length: 14
V: TRBV6-1
CDR3: ASSEFLAGAVNEQF

length: 11
V: TRBV7-2
CDR3: AIQRRIRETQY

length: 10
V: TRBV28
CDR3: ASRARDRLLF

length: 12
V: TRBV7-2
CDR3: ASSLRTSSHEQY

length: 12
V: TRBV6-5
CDR3: ASSYSRGVVEAF

length: 16
V: TRBV5-6
CDR3: ASSHPAFRGTTTGELF

length: 14
V: TRBV6-6
CDR3: ASSQGTGGARNGYT

length: 13
V: TRBV4-1
CDR3: ASSQGLAGLNEQF

length: 14
V: TRBV5-1
CDR3: ASSSGVGGGASEQY

length: 13
V: TRBV7-6
CDR3: ASSPGGLITDTQY

length: 13
V: TRBV7-9
CDR3: ASSLSVAGVDTQY

length: 14
V: TRBV13
CDR3: ASSLGLAGGIYEQY

length: 12
V: TRBV4-1
CDR3: ASSTPQLIDEQF

length: 10
V: TRBV6-5
CDR3: ASSYQGLTLH

length: 14
V: TRBV15
CDR3: ATSSSGGRQGAEAF

length: 13
V: TRBV18
CDR3: ASSEGLAEKGSQY

length: 15
V: TRBV19
CDR3: ASSSLVGTEMNTEAF

length: 11
V: TRBV6-1
CDR3: ASSEGLAGTQY

length: 15
V: TRBV4-1
CDR3: ASSQGEGRALIYGYT

length: 14
V: TRBV6-1
CDR3: ASSEGLAGATDTQY